A selection of T cell receptor beta chains follows, all from one sample in a study of cytomegalovirus exposure and HLA in healthy donors. Data came from immunoSEQ multiplex PCR; TCRdb stores just in-frame clones and leaves some out. The sample carries 150,000 to 200,000 clones, around three quarters recorded once. The sample taken for sequencing was PBMCs. These receptors came from a man between 25 and 39 years old in good health and CMV-seronegative. Each CDR3 is given with its conserved first and last residue. D genes are given only for firm matches. Clone size, where shown, is once, few, many, or a class for clones that have expanded.

>TRBV6-1|.|TRBD1|14|TRBJ2-3
CASRPDRGGDTQYF
TGTGCCAGCAGACCTGACAGGGGCGGGGATACGCAGTATTTT
>TRBV19|.|TRBD1|15|TRBJ2-2
CASSRDRSNTGELFF
TGTGCCAGTAGCAGGGACAGGAGTAACACCGGGGAGCTGTTTTTT
>TRBV5-4|.|TRBD1|14|TRBJ2-1
CASRGTGSLDEQFF
TGTGCCAGCAGGGGGACAGGCTCTTTGGATGAGCAGTTCTTC
>TRBV30|once|.|15|TRBJ2-3
CAWSNLGSYGDTQYF
TGTGCCTGGTCAAACCTCGGGTCCTATGGGGATACGCAGTATTTT
>TRBV4-1|.|TRBD2|16|TRBJ2-1
CASSQDRGLAGERQFF
TGCGCCAGCAGCCAAGATCGGGGACTAGCGGGAGAGAGGCAGTTCTTC
>TRBV5-4|.|TRBD2|16|TRBJ2-1
CASSLPLAGLQTEQFF
TGTGCCAGCAGCCTCCCACTAGCGGGATTACAAACTGAGCAGTTCTTC
>TRBV28|.|TRBD2|16|TRBJ2-1
CASSLLSSGGFDEQFF
TGTGCCAGCAGTTTATTGTCTAGCGGGGGGTTCGATGAGCAGTTCTTC
>TRBV7-2|.|.|14|TRBJ2-2
CASSFPEDTGELFF
TGTGCCAGCAGCTTCCCAGAAGACACCGGGGAGCTGTTTTTT
>TRBV7-9|few|.|13|TRBJ1-4
CASSLVQTEKLFF
TGTGCCAGCAGCTTAGTACAGACGGAAAAACTGTTTTTT
>TRBV19|.|TRBD2|17|TRBJ2-3
CASSIDVLAGGTDTQYF
TGTGCCAGTAGTATAGACGTACTAGCGGGGGGCACAGATACGCAGTATTTT
>TRBV6-1|.|.|15|TRBJ2-7
CASSARDRSSYEQYF
TGTGCCAGCAGTGCTCGTGACAGGTCTTCCTACGAGCAGTACTTC
>TRBV28|.|.|11|TRBJ2-7
CASSFSGEQYF
TGTGCCAGCAGTTTCTCGGGAGAGCAGTACTTC
>TRBV2|.|TRBD1|14|TRBJ1-2
CASSEGGRGNGYTF
TGTGCCAGCAGTGAAGGTGGCAGGGGGAATGGCTACACCTTC
>TRBV27|few|.|16|TRBJ1-1
CASSLVPSPENTEAFF
TGTGCCAGCAGTTTGGTCCCCTCCCCAGAGAACACTGAAGCTTTCTTT
>TRBV19|.|.|15|TRBJ2-5
CASSPHARQQETQYF
TGTGCCAGTAGTCCCCACGCGCGACAGCAAGAGACCCAGTACTTC
>TRBV28|.|.|13|TRBJ1-2
CASRGTQDYRYTF
TGTGCCAGCAGGGGGACGCAGGACTATCGCTACACCTTC
>TRBV9|.|TRBD2|15|TRBJ2-1
CASSVELAGGQEQFF
TGTGCCAGCAGCGTAGAGCTAGCGGGAGGGCAAGAGCAGTTCTTC
>TRBV27|few|.|14|TRBJ2-3
CASTDPGGTDTQYF
TGTGCCAGCACCGACCCAGGGGGCACAGATACGCAGTATTTT
>TRBV2|.|.|12|TRBJ1-3
CASSRVGNTIYF
TGTGCCAGCTCTCGGGTTGGGAACACCATATATTTT
>TRBV6-1|once|.|13|TRBJ2-7
CASSPRGSYEQYF
TGTGCCAGCAGTCCAAGAGGCTCCTACGAGCAGTACTTC
>TRBV7-2|.|TRBD1|15|TRBJ2-3
CASSPGDRGTDTQYF
TGTGCCAGCAGCCCCGGGGACAGGGGAACAGATACGCAGTATTTT
>TRBV10-1|once|.|21|TRBJ2-1
CASSESRGGAGFRSSYNEQFF
TGCGCCAGCAGTGAGTCCCGTGGGGGGGCGGGTTTTCGCAGCTCCTACAATGAGCAGTTCTTC
>TRBV5-6|once|.|15|TRBJ1-3
CASSPAGVPGNTIYF
TGTGCCAGCAGCCCAGCAGGGGTCCCTGGAAACACCATATATTTT
>TRBV5-4|.|.|13|TRBJ1-1
CASSSQGFAEAFF
TGTGCCAGCAGCTCTCAGGGGTTCGCTGAAGCTTTCTTT
>TRBV25-1|few|.|15|TRBJ2-4
CASSERGMAKNIQYF
TGTGCCAGCAGTGAAAGGGGAATGGCCAAAAACATTCAGTACTTC
>TRBV5-1|.|.|16|TRBJ2-1
CASSPGGTGLYNEQFF
TGCGCCAGCAGCCCGGGGGGGACAGGGCTCTACAATGAGCAGTTCTTC
>TRBV9|once|.|15|TRBJ2-3
CASSVEGSTPDTQYF
TGTGCCAGCAGCGTGGAGGGGAGTACCCCCGATACGCAGTATTTT
>TRBV5-1|.|.|12|TRBJ2-7
CASSLNGYEQYF
TGCGCCAGCAGCTTGAACGGCTACGAGCAGTACTTC
>TRBV5-1|.|TRBD1|13|TRBJ2-5
CASSLEGQGTQYF
TGCGCCAGCAGCTTGGAGGGACAGGGGACCCAGTACTTC
>TRBV28|.|TRBD1|17|TRBJ2-2
CASSSRPGTGNTGELFF
TGTGCCAGCAGTTCTCGACCTGGGACAGGGAACACCGGGGAGCTGTTTTTT
>TRBV6-6|.|TRBD2|14|TRBJ2-7
CASSLASGAYEQYF
TGTGCCAGCAGTTTGGCTAGCGGGGCTTACGAGCAGTACTTC
>TRBV27|.|TRBD2|16|TRBJ2-1
CASSLFGTSGIYEQFF
TGTGCCAGCAGTTTATTTGGGACTAGCGGGATATATGAGCAGTTCTTC
>TRBV5-1|.|TRBD1|15|TRBJ2-1
CASSLDWGQGYEQFF
TGCGCCAGCAGCTTGGATTGGGGACAGGGGTATGAGCAGTTCTTC
>TRBV5-4|.|.|14|TRBJ1-2
CASSSLGGMYGYTF
TGTGCCAGCAGCTCGCTGGGGGGGATGTATGGCTACACCTTC
>TRBV14|.|.|16|TRBJ2-4
CASSPPGGVGENIQYF
TGTGCCAGCAGCCCGCCAGGCGGGGTAGGGGAAAACATTCAGTACTTC
>TRBV5-6|once|TRBD1|13|TRBJ2-4
CASNLDRVNIQYF
TGTGCCAGCAACCTGGACAGGGTAAACATTCAGTACTTC
>TRBV19|.|.|13|TRBJ2-1
CASSISSRNEQFF
TGTGCCAGTAGTATTTCTTCCCGGAATGAGCAGTTCTTC
>TRBV28|few|TRBD2|22|TRBJ2-5
CASSLSWQGELAGGGKGETQYF
TGTGCCAGCAGTTTAAGTTGGCAAGGGGAACTAGCGGGAGGGGGTAAGGGGGAGACCCAGTACTTC
>TRBV28|.|TRBD2|12|TRBJ2-5
CASSSGTRDLNF
TGTGCCAGCAGTTCGGGGACTAGGGACCTAAACTTC
>TRBV19|few|.|10|TRBJ1-2
CASRESGYTF
TGTGCCAGCAGGGAATCCGGCTACACCTTC
>TRBV9|few|.|12|TRBJ1-2
CASSTKASGYTF
TGTGCCAGCAGCACCAAAGCTAGTGGCTACACCTTC
>TRBV6-1|.|.|14|TRBJ1-5
CAIEGRVGYQPQHF
TGTGCCATCGAGGGAAGGGTCGGATATCAGCCCCAGCATTTT
>TRBV10-1|.|.|14|TRBJ1-1
CASRPDTWNTEAFF
TGCGCCAGCAGGCCGGACACTTGGAACACTGAAGCTTTCTTT
>TRBV6-5|few|.|13|TRBJ1-1
CASSETANTEAFF
TGTGCCAGCAGTGAGACAGCGAACACTGAAGCTTTCTTT
>TRBV5-1|.|TRBD1|21|TRBJ2-6
CASSLNRQGASARSGANVLTF
TGCGCCAGCAGCTTGAATCGACAGGGGGCCTCAGCCCGATCTGGGGCCAACGTCCTGACTTTC
>TRBV7-3|.|TRBD2|15|TRBJ2-7
CASSETSGSKDEQYF
TGTGCCAGCAGCGAGACTAGCGGGAGTAAGGACGAGCAGTACTTC
>TRBV29-1|.|.|14|TRBJ1-2
CSVEMAGGLYGYTF
TGCAGCGTTGAGATGGCGGGGGGGCTCTATGGCTACACCTTC
>TRBV7-9|.|TRBD2|16|TRBJ2-7
CASSFPTSGRDYEQYF
TGTGCCAGCAGCTTCCCAACTAGCGGCAGGGACTACGAGCAGTACTTC